These 13 T cell receptor beta chains were all obtained from the same sample, sequenced in a study of CD8 T cells in Susac syndrome. Reverse transcription of roughly 0.5 to 1 ug RNA was performed with random hexamers. TCRdb called the immunoSEQ multiplex PCR reads again in MiXCR, with one record for every CDR3 protein. The table includes about 280,000 distinct CDR3 sequences, approximately 81% detected once. The sample was CD8+ T cells from PBMCs. The receptors stem from a human donor with multiple sclerosis.

The J gene is TRBJ2-3, the V gene TRBV20-1, with a tentative D call TRBD2 (6 bases). Trimming pared 4 bases from V and 1 base from J, leaving 15 bases between. Germline CDR1 DFQATT, CDR2 SNEGSKA (reference sequence). CDR3 length: 15 residues. The CDR3 spells CSAKGPSDRTDTQYF. The CDR3 bases are TGCAGTGCTAAGGGGCCTAGCGACCGCACAGATACGCAGTATTTT.

The chain joins TRBV7-6 to TRBJ2-1; either TRBD1 or TRBD2 may fit D (5 bases each). Germline V CDR1 and CDR2: SGHVS, FNYEAQ. This CDR3 spans 14 amino acids. With 5 bases removed from V and 10 bases from J, the gap between germline ends came to 18 bases. In DNA form, the CDR3 reads TGTGCCAGCAGCACTAGACAGCTCCCCTTGGAGCAGTTCTTC. This codes for CASSTRQLPLEQFF.

V and J are TRBV28 and TRBJ1-2; D remains ambiguous. The CDR3 has 17 residues. V lost 3 bases, J lost 2 bases, and 19 bases lay in between. Looked up from germline, CDR1 is MDHEN and CDR2 is SYDVKM. The CDR3 DNA sequence: TGTGCCAGCAGTTTGAGGAGACTCCCCACGAGAAACTATGGCTACACCTTC. Its protein is CASSLRRLPTRNYGYTF.

The V gene is TRBV5-4, the J gene TRBJ2-5; the D is unclear. Germline CDR1 reads SGHNT; CDR2 reads YYREEE (reference sequence). This CDR3 contains 13 residues. The V end was cut by 4 bases, the J end by 5 bases, with 12 bases between. The CDR3 here is CASSPWFQETQYF. The CDR3 DNA reads TGTGCCAGCAGCCCGTGGTTCCAGGAGACCCAGTACTTC.

The rearrangement uses TRBV4-1 and TRBJ1-1, with D perhaps TRBD1 (5 bases). This CDR3 region has 15 residues. V was trimmed by 3 bases and J by 1 base, leaving 12 bases between them. Germline assignment: CDR1 MGHRA and CDR2 YSYEKL. The CDR3 sequence: CASSQTGHTNTEAFF. For the CDR3, the DNA is TGCGCCAGCAGCCAGACGGGGCACACGAACACTGAAGCTTTCTTT.

This clonotype was counted a few times. The chain carries TRBV12-3 or TRBV12-4 and TRBJ2-1; perhaps TRBD2 as D (5 bases). Deletions cut 6 bases from V and 4 bases from J, with 10 bases between. The CDR3 runs 13 residues. The chain's CDR3 is CASRPGLYNEQFF. The CDR3 DNA sequence: TGTGCCAGCAGACCCGGACTTTACAATGAGCAGTTCTTC.

V is TRBV7-9 and J is TRBJ2-7; D is ambiguous. The CDR3 is made up of 15 amino acids. V lost 2 bases, J lost 4 bases, and 15 bases lay in between. The germline V gene has CDR1 SEHNR and CDR2 FQNEAQ (reference sequence). CDR3 bases: TGTGCCAGCAGCTTACCAATCGGTGGGATGTACGAGCAGTACTTC. It is translated as CASSLPIGGMYEQYF.

The V call is TRBV6-5, the J call TRBJ1-1; unclear D gene. Trimming took 0 bases from V and 4 from J, leaving 15 bases between them. The germline V gene encodes CDR1 MNHEY and CDR2 SVGAGI. The CDR3 spans 16 residues. CDR3 bases: TGTGCCAGCAGTTACTCGATTGGAAGACGCGGCACTGAAGCTTTCTTT. As protein: CASSYSIGRRGTEAFF.

The V gene is TRBV12-3 or TRBV12-4, the J gene TRBJ2-5; 11 bases map to TRBD1. Germline trimming cut 5 bases from V and 1 base from J; bases unmatched to any gene: 3. The CDR3 has 15 residues. CDR3 region: CASSPGTGGQETQYF. CDR3 in DNA: TGTGCCAGCAGTCCCGGGACAGGGGGCCAAGAGACCCAGTACTTC.

The chain combines TRBV2 with TRBJ1-1, with TRBD1 identical over 9 bases. V trimming: 6 bases; J trimming: 3 bases; junction bases outside the gene matches: 11. CDR1 and CDR2 from the germline V gene are SNHLY and FYNNEI. The CDR3 is 16 residues long. The CDR3 reads CASSQTDRGEDTEAFF. The CDR3 DNA reads TGTGCCAGCAGCCAGACGGACAGGGGCGAAGACACTGAAGCTTTCTTT.

Here the CDR3 reads CASSQKKAGRNYGYTF. CDR3 DNA: TGTGCCAGCAGCCAAAAAAAAGCGGGACGGAACTATGGCTACACCTTC. The J gene is TRBJ1-2, the V gene TRBV3-1; perhaps TRBD1 as D (5 bases). V gave up 2 bases and J gave up 2 bases, with 15 bases separating them. Germline loops: CDR1 LGHDT, CDR2 YNNKEL (reference sequence). The CDR3 totals 16 residues. The full variable domain, its missing parts supplied by reference TRBV3-1 and TRBJ1-2, is DTAVSQTPKYLVTQMGNDKSIKCEQNLGHDTMYWYKQDSKKFLKIMFSYNNKELIINETVPNRFSPKSPDKAHLNLHINSLELGDSAVYFCASSQKKAGRNYGYTFGSGTRLTVV.

This chain uses TRBV27 with TRBJ1-2, with D possibly matching TRBD1 (5 bases). Deletions cut 8 bases from V and 8 bases from J, with 12 bases between. The CDR3 has 11 residues. Germline V CDR1 and CDR2: MNHEY, SMNVEV (reference sequence). The CDR3 region has the DNA TGTGCCAGCGGGAACTGGGGGGGCTACACCTTC. This encodes CASGNWGGYTF.

The V and J genes are TRBV5-4 and TRBJ2-7; 7 nucleotides match TRBD1. The germline gives CDR1 SGHNT, CDR2 YYREEE (reference sequence). CDR3 length: 15 residues. The ends lost 1 base at V and 8 bases at J; junction bases unmatched: 12. In nucleotides, the CDR3 is TGTGCCAGCAGCTTGTCCCGAGGGGACAGAAGGAAGCAGTACTTC. Residues: CASSLSRGDRRKQYF.